This entry lists 18 T cell receptor beta chains sequenced from one sample in a study of T-cell reconstitution after alpha-beta-depleted transplantation in children. Unique molecular identifiers tagged the TCRbeta library. MiXCR, applied by TCRdb to the PCR reads, yields one record per CDR3 protein. The profile shows about 980,000 distinct CDR3 sequences, roughly 29% of them singletons. Material: PBMCs, mostly from graft donor cells, obtained 360 days after TCRalphabeta/CD19-depleted stem cell transplant. The receptors derive from a boy under two years old who had a stem cell transplant for SCID, so the T cells may come from the graft donor.

J is TRBJ2-7 and V is TRBV12-3 or TRBV12-4; 9 nucleotides match TRBD1. Losses at the gene ends were 8 bases for V and 2 bases for J; bases not matched to a gene: 4. CDR3 length equals 13 residues. CDR3 region: CASSGTGPYEQYF. Here the CDR3 DNA reads TGTGCCAGCTCCGGGACAGGGCCCTACGAGCAGTACTTC.

This clonotype was seen a few times. The chain combines TRBV29-1 with TRBJ2-7; tentative D call: TRBD1 (5 bases). Germline lookup yields CDR1 SQVTM and CDR2 ANQGSEA. The CDR3 spans 12 residues. Trimming stripped 4 bases from V and 7 bases from J, with 14 bases between. The CDR3 DNA follows: TGCAGCGTTGTATTGGGATACAGGGAGCAGTACTTC. Protein: CSVVLGYREQYF.

This sequence joins TRBV27 and TRBJ1-1; D gene unclear. Germline CDR1 and CDR2: MNHEY and SMNVEV (reference sequence). The CDR3 is 14 amino acids. V was trimmed by 4 bases and J by 3 bases, leaving 12 bases between them. CDR3 amino acids: CASSSPYGDTEAFF. CDR3 in DNA: TGTGCCAGCAGTTCTCCCTACGGGGACACTGAAGCTTTCTTT.

The chain combines TRBV20-1 with TRBJ2-1, with 7 nucleotides matching TRBD1. After removal of 4 bases from V and 6 bases from J, the junction contained 3 bases not matched to a gene. The CDR3 is 12 residues long. Germline CDR1 is DFQATT and CDR2 is SNEGSKA (reference sequence). The CDR3 coding sequence is TGCAGTGCTAACCGGGACAGCAATGAGCAGTTCTTC. This sequence encodes CSANRDSNEQFF.

J is TRBJ2-3 and V is TRBV11-1; the D gene could be TRBD1 or TRBD2 (5 bases each). This CDR3 contains 18 residues. Germline V gene data show CDR1 as SGHAT and CDR2 as FQDESV (reference sequence). The V end was cut by 10 bases, the J end by 5 bases, with 31 bases between. The CDR3 region has the DNA TGTGCCATCGATACTTGGGGACCCGCCTTCCGAGGAGGAGATACGCAGTATTTT. The encoded protein is CAIDTWGPAFRGGDTQYF.

The chain links TRBV12-3 or TRBV12-4 to TRBJ2-2; D possibly uses TRBD1 or TRBD2 (6 bases each). The V gene lost 7 bases and the J gene lost 1 base, with 16 bases spanning the gap. The CDR3 runs to 16 residues. Here the CDR3 reads CASTPRGALNTGELFF. The CDR3 DNA reads as TGTGCCAGCACCCCTAGGGGGGCCTTGAACACCGGGGAGCTGTTTTTT.

This clonotype was seen at least ten times. The chain couples TRBV5-1 to TRBJ2-2; no reliable D call. Trimming removed 0 bases from V and 5 bases from J, with 5 bases in between. Germline values: CDR1 SGHRS, CDR2 YFSETQ. CDR3 size: 13 residues. The CDR3 sequence: CASSLGETGELFF. For the CDR3, the DNA is TGCGCCAGCAGCTTGGGAGAAACCGGGGAGCTGTTTTTT.

The chain uses TRBV20-1 and TRBJ2-3, with 8 bases that match TRBD2. CDR1 is DFQATT and CDR2 is SNEGSKA in the germline V gene (reference sequence). The CDR3 is made up of 17 amino acids. The CDR3 region has the DNA TGCAGAGCAAGGGCCGGGGGGGTGGTAGGCGAAACAGATACGCAGTATTTT. Amino acid sequence: CRARAGGVVGETDTQYF.

This clonotype has a single count. This chain links TRBV6-1 with TRBJ1-2, with 8 bases that match TRBD1. Germline V CDR1 and CDR2: MNHNS, SASEGT. This CDR3 spans 14 amino acids. Losses at the gene ends were 4 bases for V and 7 bases for J; bases not matched to a gene: 8. The CDR3 loop is CASSGATGAFGYTF. DNA for the CDR3: TGTGCCAGCAGTGGGGCGACAGGGGCCTTTGGCTACACCTTC.

The chain carries TRBV6-5 and TRBJ2-3, with TRBD2 matching over 7 bases. The V and J ends lost 2 bases and 4 bases, in that order; junction bases with no gene match: 6. The CDR3 extends over 15 amino acids. Germline V CDR1 and CDR2: MNHEY, SVGAGI. The chain's CDR3 is CASSYPTSAPDTQYF. Here the CDR3 DNA reads TGTGCCAGCAGTTACCCCACTAGCGCCCCAGATACGCAGTATTTT.

This chain links TRBV20-1 with TRBJ1-5; possibly TRBD1 for D (6 bases). Per the germline V gene, CDR1 is DFQATT and CDR2 is SNEGSKA (reference sequence). This CDR3 contains 14 residues. Between the trimmed V and J ends, which lost 3 bases and 4 bases, there was a span of 13 bases. In DNA, the CDR3 is TGCAGTGCTAGCCGGGGGGACACTAATCAGCCCCAGCATTTT. This codes for CSASRGDTNQPQHF.

This clonotype was counted only a few times. The genes are TRBV21-1 and TRBJ2-7; whether TRBD2, the table's D call, matches the DNA was not checked. TRBV21-1 is reported as a pseudogene. The CDR3 covers 17 residues. CDR3 bases: TGTGCCAGCAGCAAAGGGGAGGGACGCCAAGACGCCTACGAGCAGTACTTC. This encodes CASSKGEGRQDAYEQYF.

The V gene is TRBV20-1, the J gene TRBJ2-7, with TRBD1 matching 7 bases. Germline CDR1 reads DFQATT; CDR2 reads SNEGSKA (reference sequence). Trimming at V came to 3 bases and at J to 3 bases, leaving 2 bases not matched to a gene. The CDR3 is made up of 12 amino acids. The CDR3 loop reads CSARTGIYEQYF. CDR3 DNA sequence: TGCAGTGCTAGGACAGGGATCTACGAGCAGTACTTC.

This clonotype has more than one count but fewer than ten. V gene TRBV6-5 combines with J gene TRBJ2-2; 10 bases map to TRBD2. CDR3 length: 15 amino acids. The V gene end was trimmed by 4 bases and the J gene end by 8 bases; junction bases not matched to a gene: 7. CDR1 MNHEY and CDR2 SVGAGI come from the germline V gene. CDR3 sequence (DNA): TGTGCCAGCAGTTTTCCAGGGGGACTAGCGGGGGAGCTGTTTTTT. Encoded protein: CASSFPGGLAGELFF.

The genes are TRBV5-6 and TRBJ2-7; the D is unclear. Germline lookup yields CDR1 SGHDT and CDR2 YYEEEE. V lost 3 bases, J lost 0 bases, and 10 bases lay in between. CDR3 length: 14 amino acids. The CDR3 is CASSWTQVSYEQYF. The DNA for the CDR3 is TGTGCCAGCAGCTGGACGCAGGTCTCCTACGAGCAGTACTTC. The complete variable domain, with remaining parts taken from reference TRBV5-6 and TRBJ2-7, reads DAGVTQSPTHLIKTRGQQVTLRCSPKSGHDTVSWYQQALGQGPQFIFQYYEEEERQRGNFPDRFSGHQFPNYSSELNVNALLLGDSALYLCASSWTQVSYEQYFGPGTRLTVT.

This clonotype was picked up many times. The rearrangement links TRBV4-1 to TRBJ2-7; TRBD1 aligns across 7 bases. The CDR3 consists of 15 residues. Germline CDR1 and CDR2: MGHRA and YSYEKL. With V trimmed by 1 base and J by 0 bases, 3 bases remained unmatched. DNA for the CDR3: TGCGCCAGCAGCCAAGCACAGGGGAGCTCCTACGAGCAGTACTTC. Its translation is CASSQAQGSSYEQYF.

The J gene is TRBJ2-3, the V gene TRBV7-3; 7 bases map to TRBD2. Germline values: CDR1 SGHTA, CDR2 FQGTGA. The length of the CDR3 is 12 residues. V shed 6 bases and J 8 bases; nucleotides not matched to a gene: 5. The CDR3 DNA reads as TGTGCCAGCAGTTCGGGGGGTCCTACGCAGTATTTT. Translating gives CASSSGGPTQYF.

This chain links TRBV20-1 with TRBJ1-6; perhaps TRBD1 as D (5 bases). V lost 0 bases, J lost 8 bases, and 14 bases lay in between. The V gene's germline CDR1 is DFQATT and CDR2 SNEGSKA (reference sequence). The CDR3 is 15 residues long. The CDR3 region is CSARDNQGDYSPLHF. The CDR3 nucleotides read TGCAGTGCTAGAGATAACCAGGGTGATTATTCACCCCTCCACTTT.